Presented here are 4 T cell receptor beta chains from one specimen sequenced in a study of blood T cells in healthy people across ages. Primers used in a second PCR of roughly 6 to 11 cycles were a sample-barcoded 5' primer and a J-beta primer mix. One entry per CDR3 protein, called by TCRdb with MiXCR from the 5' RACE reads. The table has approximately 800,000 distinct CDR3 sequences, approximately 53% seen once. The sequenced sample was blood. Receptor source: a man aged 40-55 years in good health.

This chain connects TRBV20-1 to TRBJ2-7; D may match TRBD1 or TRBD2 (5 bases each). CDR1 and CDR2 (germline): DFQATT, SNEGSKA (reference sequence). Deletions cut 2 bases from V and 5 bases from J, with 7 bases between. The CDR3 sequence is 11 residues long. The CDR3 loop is CSARMGDEQYF. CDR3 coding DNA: TGCAGTGCTAGAATGGGGGACGAGCAGTACTTC.

CDR3 loop: CASTNAGGGEQFF. The CDR3 nucleotides are TGTGCCAGCACCAATGCAGGGGGCGGTGAGCAGTTCTTC. The chain joins TRBV7-3 to TRBJ2-1; 8 bases agree with TRBD1. The CDR3 has 13 amino acids. Germline V gives CDR1 SGHTA, CDR2 FQGTGA. V shed 7 bases and J 9 bases; nucleotides not matched to a gene: 8.

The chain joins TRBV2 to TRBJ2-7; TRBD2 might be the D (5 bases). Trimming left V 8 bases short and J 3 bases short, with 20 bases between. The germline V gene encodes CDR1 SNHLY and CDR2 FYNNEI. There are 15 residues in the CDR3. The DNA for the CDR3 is TGTGCCAGCGAAGAGAATAGCGTCCCTGGCTACGAGCAGTACTTC. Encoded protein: CASEENSVPGYEQYF.

CDR3 nucleotides: TGCAGTGCTAGATCCCGGACTAGCGGGGGGACTGAGCAGTTCTTC. Protein: CSARSRTSGGTEQFF. The chain has TRBV20-1 and TRBJ2-1; 14 bases are shared with TRBD2. The germline V gene encodes CDR1 DFQATT and CDR2 SNEGSKA (reference sequence). CDR3 length equals 15 residues. The V and J ends lost 2 bases and 9 bases, in that order; junction bases with no gene match: 6.